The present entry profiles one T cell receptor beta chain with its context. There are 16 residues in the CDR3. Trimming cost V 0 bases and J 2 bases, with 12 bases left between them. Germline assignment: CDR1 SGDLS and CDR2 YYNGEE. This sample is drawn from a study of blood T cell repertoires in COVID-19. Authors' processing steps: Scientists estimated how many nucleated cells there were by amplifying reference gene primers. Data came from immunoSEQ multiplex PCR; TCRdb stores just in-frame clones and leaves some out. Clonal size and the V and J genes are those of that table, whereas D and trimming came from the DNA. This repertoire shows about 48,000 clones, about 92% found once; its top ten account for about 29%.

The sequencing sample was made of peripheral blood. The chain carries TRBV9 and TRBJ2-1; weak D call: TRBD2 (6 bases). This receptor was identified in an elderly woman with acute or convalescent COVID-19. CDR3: CASSVGGGTTYNEQFF. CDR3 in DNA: TGTGCCAGCAGCGTAGGGGGCGGGACCACCTACAATGAGCAGTTCTTC.